This T cell receptor (beta chain) was found in a study of T cells after yellow fever vaccination. Whole-study results and caveats: For sorted memory subsets on day 0, almost all vaccine-responding clonotypes were undetectable.

Only a few counts were recorded for this clonotype. TCRdb re-called the 5' RACE reads with MiXCR, one entry per CDR3 protein. The sample yields approximately 58,000 distinct CDR3 sequences, around 6.2% seen once. The CDR3 is 14 amino acids. Germline CDR1 is MNHEY and CDR2 is SVGEGT. V dropped 2 bases and J dropped 3 bases, with 10 bases sitting between them. The starting material was PBMCs, either bulk or a sorted T-cell subset (CD4+, CD8+, memory, or dextramer-sorted; not recorded which), obtained on the day of the yellow fever booster vaccination. The chain has TRBV6-2 or TRBV6-3 and TRBJ2-5; D uncertain. The receptor was derived from a man between 18 and 29 years old who received the YFV17D yellow fever vaccine. The CDR3 DNA sequence: TGTGCCAGCAGTTACCCCCATTGGGAAGAGACCCAGTACTTC. This encodes CASSYPHWEETQYF.